This TCR beta chain came from a study of beta chain features in type 1 diabetes. Every isolated RNA sample was fully reverse transcribed, so sequencing captured expressed TCRB transcripts. This table comes from immunoSEQ multiplex PCR, and its TCRdb copy is limited to in-frame clones, with some not included. The sample carries about 700,000 clones, 13% recorded once. Study-level points and caveats: Across patients, naive, central memory and Treg TCRB repertoires exhibited apparently greater similarity than was observed across healthy donors. Moderate yet significant TCRB CDR3 shortening was seen in Type 1 diabetes patients in all four CD4+ subsets.

The table lists this clone with a few counts. Its antigen remains unknown. The source material was naive CD4+ T cells from blood. This receptor was identified in a man aged 18 to 30 with type 1 diabetes.

The CDR3 nucleotides are TGTGCCAGTAGTACCGGGACATACTCCTACAATGAGCAGTTCTTC. Translating it yields CASSTGTYSYNEQFF. The gene calls are TRBV19 and TRBJ2-1; possible D gene TRBD1, 6 bases. The germline CDR1 and CDR2 sequences are LNHDA and SQIVND (reference sequence). The CDR3 covers 15 residues. V lost 4 bases to trimming and J lost 0 bases, with 10 bases between them. The whole variable domain, remainder taken from reference TRBV19 and TRBJ2-1, is DGGITQSPKYLFRKEGQNVTLSCEQNLNHDAMYWYRQDPGQGLRLIYYSQIVNDFQKGDIAEGYSVSREKKESFPLTVTSAQKNPTAFYLCASSTGTYSYNEQFFGPGTRLTVL.